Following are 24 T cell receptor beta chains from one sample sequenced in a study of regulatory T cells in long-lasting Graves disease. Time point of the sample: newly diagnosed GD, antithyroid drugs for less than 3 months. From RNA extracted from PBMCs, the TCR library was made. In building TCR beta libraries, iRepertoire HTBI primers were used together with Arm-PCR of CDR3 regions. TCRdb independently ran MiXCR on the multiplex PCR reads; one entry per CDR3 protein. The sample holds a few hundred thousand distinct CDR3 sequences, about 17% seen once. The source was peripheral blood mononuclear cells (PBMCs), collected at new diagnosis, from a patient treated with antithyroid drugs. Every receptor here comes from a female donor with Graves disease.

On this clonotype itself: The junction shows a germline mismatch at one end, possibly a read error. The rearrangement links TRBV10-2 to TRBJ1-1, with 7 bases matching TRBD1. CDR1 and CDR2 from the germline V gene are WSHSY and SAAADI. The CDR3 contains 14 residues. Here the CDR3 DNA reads TGCGCCAGCAGACAAGGGGGCGCGAACACTGAATCTTTCTTT. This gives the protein CASRQGGANTESFF.

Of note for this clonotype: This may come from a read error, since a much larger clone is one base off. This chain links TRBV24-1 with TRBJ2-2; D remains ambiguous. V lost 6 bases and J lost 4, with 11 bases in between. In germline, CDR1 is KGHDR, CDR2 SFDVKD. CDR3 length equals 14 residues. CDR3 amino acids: CATSRIGGTGELFF. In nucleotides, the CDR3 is TGTGCCACCAGTAGGATAGGCGGCACCGGGGAGCTGTTTTTT.

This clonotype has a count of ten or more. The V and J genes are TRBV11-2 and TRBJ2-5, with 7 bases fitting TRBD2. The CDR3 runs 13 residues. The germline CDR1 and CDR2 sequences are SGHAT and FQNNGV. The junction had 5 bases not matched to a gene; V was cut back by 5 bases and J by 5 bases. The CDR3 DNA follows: TGTGCCAGCAGCGTGGGAGGGCGGGAGACCCAGTACTTC. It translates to CASSVGGRETQYF.

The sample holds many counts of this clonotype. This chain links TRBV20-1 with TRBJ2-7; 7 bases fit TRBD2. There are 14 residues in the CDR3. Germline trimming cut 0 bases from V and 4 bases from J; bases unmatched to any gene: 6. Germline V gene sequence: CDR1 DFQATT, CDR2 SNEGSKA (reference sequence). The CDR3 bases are TGCAGTGCTAGAGAAGGCGGGAGTGGGTACGAGCAGTACTTC. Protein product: CSAREGGSGYEQYF.

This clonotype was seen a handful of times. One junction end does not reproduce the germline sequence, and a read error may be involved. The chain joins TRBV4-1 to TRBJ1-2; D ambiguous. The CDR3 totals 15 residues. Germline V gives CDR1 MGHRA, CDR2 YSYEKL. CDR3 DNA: TGCGCCAGCAGCCAAGATATCCGGGAGAACTATGACTACACCTTC. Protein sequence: CASSQDIRENYDYTF.

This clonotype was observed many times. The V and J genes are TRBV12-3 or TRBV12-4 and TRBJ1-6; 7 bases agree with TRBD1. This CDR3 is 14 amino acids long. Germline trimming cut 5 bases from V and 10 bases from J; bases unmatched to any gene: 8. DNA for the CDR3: TGTGCCAGCAGTCCGGGACAGAAAGGGTCACCCCTCCACTTT. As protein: CASSPGQKGSPLHF.

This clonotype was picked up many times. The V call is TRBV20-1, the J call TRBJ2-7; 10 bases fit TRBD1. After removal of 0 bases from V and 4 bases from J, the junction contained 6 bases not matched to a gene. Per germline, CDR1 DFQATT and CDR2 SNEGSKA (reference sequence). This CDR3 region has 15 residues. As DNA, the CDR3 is TGCAGTGCTAGAGATTCGACAGGGGGCTTTTACGAGCAGTACTTC. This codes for CSARDSTGGFYEQYF.

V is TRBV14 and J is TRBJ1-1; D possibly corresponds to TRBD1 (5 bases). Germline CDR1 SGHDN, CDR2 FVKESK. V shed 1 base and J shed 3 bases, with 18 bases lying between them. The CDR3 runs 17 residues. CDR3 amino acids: CASSQGVRLGVYTEAFF. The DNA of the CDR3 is TGTGCCAGCAGCCAAGGGGTGCGGCTGGGGGTCTACACTGAAGCTTTCTTT.

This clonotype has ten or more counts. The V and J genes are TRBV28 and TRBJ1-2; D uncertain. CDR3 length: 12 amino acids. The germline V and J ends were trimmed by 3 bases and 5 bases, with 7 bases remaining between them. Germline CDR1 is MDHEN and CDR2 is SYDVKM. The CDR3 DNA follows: TGTGCCAGCAGTTTGACCGTTTATGGCTACACCTTC. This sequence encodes CASSLTVYGYTF.

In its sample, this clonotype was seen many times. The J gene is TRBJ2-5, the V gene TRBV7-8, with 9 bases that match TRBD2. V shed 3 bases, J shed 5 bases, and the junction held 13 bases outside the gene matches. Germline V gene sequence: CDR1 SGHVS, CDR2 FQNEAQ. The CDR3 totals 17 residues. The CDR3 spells CASSFLRAGGVRETQYF. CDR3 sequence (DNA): TGTGCCAGCAGCTTCTTAAGGGCGGGAGGGGTCCGGGAGACCCAGTACTTC.

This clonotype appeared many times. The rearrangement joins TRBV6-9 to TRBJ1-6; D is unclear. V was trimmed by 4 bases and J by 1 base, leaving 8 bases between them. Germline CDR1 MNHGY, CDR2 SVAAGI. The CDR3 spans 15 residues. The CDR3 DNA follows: TGTGCCAGCAGTTCTTTTGCGTCCTATAATTCACCCCTCCACTTT. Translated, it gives CASSSFASYNSPLHF.

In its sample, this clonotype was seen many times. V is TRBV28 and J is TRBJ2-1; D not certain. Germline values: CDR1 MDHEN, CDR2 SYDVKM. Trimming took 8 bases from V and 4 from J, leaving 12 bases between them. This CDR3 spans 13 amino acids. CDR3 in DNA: TGTGCCAGCCGGCAGTCAGGATACAATGAGCAGTTCTTC. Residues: CASRQSGYNEQFF.

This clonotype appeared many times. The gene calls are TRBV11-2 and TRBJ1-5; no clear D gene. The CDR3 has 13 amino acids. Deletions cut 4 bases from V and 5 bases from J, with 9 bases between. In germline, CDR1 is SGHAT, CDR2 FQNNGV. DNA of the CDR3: TGTGCCAGCAGCTATCACAGCTATCAGCCCCAGCATTTT. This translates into CASSYHSYQPQHF.

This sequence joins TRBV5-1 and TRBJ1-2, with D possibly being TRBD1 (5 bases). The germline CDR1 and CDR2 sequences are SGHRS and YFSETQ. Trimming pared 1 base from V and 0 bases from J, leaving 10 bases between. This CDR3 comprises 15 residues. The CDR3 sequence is CASSLPRATNYGYTF. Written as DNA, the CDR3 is TGCGCCAGCAGCTTGCCCAGGGCGACTAACTATGGCTACACCTTC.

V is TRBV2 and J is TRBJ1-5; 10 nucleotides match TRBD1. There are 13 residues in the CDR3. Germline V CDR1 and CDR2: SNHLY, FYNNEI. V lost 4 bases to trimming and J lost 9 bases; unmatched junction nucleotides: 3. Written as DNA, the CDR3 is TGTGCCAGCAGTGGGACAGGGGGTTCGCCCCAGCATTTT. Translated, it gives CASSGTGGSPQHF. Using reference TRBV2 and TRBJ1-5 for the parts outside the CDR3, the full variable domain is EPEVTQTPSHQVTQMGQEVILRCVPISNHLYFYWYRQILGQKVEFLVSFYNNEISEKSEIFDDQFSVERPDGSNFTLKIRSTKLEDSAMYFCASSGTGGSPQHFGDGTRLSIL.

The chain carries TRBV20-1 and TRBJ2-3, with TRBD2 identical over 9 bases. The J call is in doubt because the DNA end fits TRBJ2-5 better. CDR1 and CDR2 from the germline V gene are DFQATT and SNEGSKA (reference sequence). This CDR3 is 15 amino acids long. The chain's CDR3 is CSALSGGRAAETQYF. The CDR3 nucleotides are TGCAGTGCTCTTTCCGGCGGGAGGGCCGCAGAGACCCAGTACTTC.

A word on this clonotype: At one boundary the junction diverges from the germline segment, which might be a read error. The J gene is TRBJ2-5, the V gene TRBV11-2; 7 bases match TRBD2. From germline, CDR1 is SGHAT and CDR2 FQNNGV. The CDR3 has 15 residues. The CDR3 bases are TGTGCCAGCAGGCAAACCCTACGGGGGGTGGAGACCCAGCACTTC. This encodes CASRQTLRGVETQHF.

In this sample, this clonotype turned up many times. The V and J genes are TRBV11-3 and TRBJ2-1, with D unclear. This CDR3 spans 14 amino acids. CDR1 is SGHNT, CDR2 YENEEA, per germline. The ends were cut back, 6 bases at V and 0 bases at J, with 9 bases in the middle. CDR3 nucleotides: TGTGCCAGCAGTCATGTGGGCTCCTACAATGAGCAGTTCTTC. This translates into CASSHVGSYNEQFF.

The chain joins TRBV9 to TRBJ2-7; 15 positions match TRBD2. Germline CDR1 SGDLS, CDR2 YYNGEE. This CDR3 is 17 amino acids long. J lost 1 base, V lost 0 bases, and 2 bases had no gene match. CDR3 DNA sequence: TGTGCCAGCAGCGTAGAGGGGACTAGCGGGAGGTCCTACGAGCAGTACTTC. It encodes CASSVEGTSGRSYEQYF. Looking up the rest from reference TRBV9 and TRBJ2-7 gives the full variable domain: DSGVTQTPKHLITATGQRVTLRCSPRSGDLSVYWYQQSLDQGLQFLIQYYNGEERAKGNILERFSAQQFPDLHSELNLSSLELGDSALYFCASSVEGTSGRSYEQYFGPGTRLTVT.

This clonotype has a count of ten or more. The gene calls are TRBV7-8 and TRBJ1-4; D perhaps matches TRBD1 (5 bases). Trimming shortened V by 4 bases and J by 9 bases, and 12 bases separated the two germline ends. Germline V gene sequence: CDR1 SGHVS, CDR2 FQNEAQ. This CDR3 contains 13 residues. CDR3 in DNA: TGTGCCAGCAGCTGGGACTGGGACCAAAAACTGTTTTTT. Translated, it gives CASSWDWDQKLFF.

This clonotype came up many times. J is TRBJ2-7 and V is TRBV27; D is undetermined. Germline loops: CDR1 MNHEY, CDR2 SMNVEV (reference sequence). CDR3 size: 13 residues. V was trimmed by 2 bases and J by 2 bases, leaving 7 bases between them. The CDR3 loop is CASSLVFPYEQYF. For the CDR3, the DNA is TGTGCCAGCAGTTTAGTATTTCCCTACGAGCAGTACTTC.

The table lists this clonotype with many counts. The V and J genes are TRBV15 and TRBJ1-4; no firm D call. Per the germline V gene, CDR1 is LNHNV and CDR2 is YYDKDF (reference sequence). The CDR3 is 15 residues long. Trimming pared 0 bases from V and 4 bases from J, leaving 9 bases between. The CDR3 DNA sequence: TGTGCCACCAGCAGAGATAACAGTTATAATGAAAAACTGTTTTTT. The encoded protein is CATSRDNSYNEKLFF.

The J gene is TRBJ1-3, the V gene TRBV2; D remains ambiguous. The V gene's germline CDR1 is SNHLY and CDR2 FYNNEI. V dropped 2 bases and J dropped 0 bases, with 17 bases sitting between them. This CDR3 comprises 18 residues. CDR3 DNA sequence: TGTGCCAGCAGTGAACCTAAACAGAACACAATCTCTGGAAACACCATATATTTT. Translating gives CASSEPKQNTISGNTIYF.

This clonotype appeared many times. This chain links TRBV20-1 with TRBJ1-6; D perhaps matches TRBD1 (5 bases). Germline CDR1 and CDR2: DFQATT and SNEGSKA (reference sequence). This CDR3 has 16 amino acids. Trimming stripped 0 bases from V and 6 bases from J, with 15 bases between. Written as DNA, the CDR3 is TGCAGTGCTAGAGATGAGTCCGGGGGTCTTAATTCACCCCTCCACTTT. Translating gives CSARDESGGLNSPLHF.